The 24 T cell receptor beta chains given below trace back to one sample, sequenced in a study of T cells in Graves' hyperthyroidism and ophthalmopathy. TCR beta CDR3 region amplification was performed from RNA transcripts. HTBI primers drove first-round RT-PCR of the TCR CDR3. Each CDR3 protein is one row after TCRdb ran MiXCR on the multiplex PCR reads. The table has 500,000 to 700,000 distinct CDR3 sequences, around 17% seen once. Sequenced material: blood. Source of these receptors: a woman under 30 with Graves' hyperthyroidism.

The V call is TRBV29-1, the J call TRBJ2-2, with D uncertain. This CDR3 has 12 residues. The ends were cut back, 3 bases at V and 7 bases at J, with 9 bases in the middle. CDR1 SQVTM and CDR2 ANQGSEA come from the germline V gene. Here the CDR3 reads CSVEIGIGELFF. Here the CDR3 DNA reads TGCAGCGTTGAGATCGGAATCGGGGAGCTGTTTTTT.

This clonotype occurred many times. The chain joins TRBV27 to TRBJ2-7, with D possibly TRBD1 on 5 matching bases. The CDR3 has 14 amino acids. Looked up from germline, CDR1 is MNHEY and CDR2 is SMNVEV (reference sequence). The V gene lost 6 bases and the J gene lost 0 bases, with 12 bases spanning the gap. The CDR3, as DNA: TGTGCCAGCAGCCTGACAGAGACCTCCTACGAGCAGTACTTC. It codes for CASSLTETSYEQYF.

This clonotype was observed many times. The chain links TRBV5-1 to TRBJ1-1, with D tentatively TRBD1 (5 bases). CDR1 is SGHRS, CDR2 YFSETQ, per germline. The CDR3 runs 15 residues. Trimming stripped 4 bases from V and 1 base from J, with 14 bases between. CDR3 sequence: CASSTEGTANTEAFF. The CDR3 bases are TGCGCCAGCAGCACTGAAGGGACGGCGAACACTGAAGCTTTCTTT.

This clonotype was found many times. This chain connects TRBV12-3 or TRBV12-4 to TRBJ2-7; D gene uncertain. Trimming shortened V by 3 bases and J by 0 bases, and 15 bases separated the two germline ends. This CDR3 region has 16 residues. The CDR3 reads CASSFELMSDSYEQYF. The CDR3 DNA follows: TGTGCCAGCAGTTTCGAGTTGATGAGCGACTCCTACGAGCAGTACTTC.

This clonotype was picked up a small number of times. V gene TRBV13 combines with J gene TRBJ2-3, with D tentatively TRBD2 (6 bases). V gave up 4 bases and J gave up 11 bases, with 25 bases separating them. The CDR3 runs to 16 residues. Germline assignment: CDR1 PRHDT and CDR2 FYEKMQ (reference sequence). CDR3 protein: CASSSGLAAPEIWQYF. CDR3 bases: TGTGCCAGCAGCTCGGGACTGGCCGCTCCCGAGATCTGGCAGTATTTT. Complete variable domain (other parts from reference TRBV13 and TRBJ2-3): AAGVIQSPRHLIKEKRETATLKCYPIPRHDTVYWYQQGPGQDPQFLISFYEKMQSDKGSIPDRFSAQQFSDYHSELNMSSLELGDSALYFCASSSGLAAPEIWQYFGPGTRLTVL.

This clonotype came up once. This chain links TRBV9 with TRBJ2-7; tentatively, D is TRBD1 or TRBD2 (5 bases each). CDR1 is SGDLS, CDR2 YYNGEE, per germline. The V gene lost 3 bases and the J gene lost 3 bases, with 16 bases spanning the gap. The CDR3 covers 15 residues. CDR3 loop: CASSASVGDLYEQYF. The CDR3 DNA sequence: TGTGCCAGCAGCGCGTCGGTAGGGGACCTCTACGAGCAGTACTTC.

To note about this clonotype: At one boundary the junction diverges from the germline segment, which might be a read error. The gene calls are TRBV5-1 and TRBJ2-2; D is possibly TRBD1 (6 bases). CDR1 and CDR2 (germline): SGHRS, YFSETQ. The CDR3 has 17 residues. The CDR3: CASSPVPTGRNTAELFF. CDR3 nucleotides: TGCGCCAGCAGTCCCGTCCCCACAGGGAGAAACACCGCGGAGCTGTTTTTT.

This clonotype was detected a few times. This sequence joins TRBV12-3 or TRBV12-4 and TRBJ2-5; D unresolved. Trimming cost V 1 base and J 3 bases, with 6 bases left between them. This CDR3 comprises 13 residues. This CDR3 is CASSLVAKETQYF. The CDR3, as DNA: TGTGCCAGCAGTTTAGTAGCTAAAGAGACCCAGTACTTC.

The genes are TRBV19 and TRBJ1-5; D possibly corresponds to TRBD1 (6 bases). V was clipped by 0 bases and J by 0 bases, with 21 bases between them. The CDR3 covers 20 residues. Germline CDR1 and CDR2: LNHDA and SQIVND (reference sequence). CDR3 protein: CASSIDLPTGLGHSNQPQHF. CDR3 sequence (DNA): TGTGCCAGTAGTATAGATCTCCCGACAGGCCTCGGGCATAGCAATCAGCCCCAGCATTTT.

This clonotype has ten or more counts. The CDR3 spells CASSLGGGSNADTQYF. CDR3 nucleotides: TGCGCCAGCAGCTTGGGCGGGGGGAGCAACGCAGATACGCAGTATTTT. This chain connects TRBV5-1 to TRBJ2-3, with 8 bases fitting TRBD2. V shed 0 bases and J 4 bases; nucleotides not matched to a gene: 7. The CDR3 is 16 residues long. CDR1 and CDR2 from the germline V gene are SGHRS and YFSETQ.

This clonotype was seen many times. The CDR3 region is CASSQTRYAEAFF. CDR3 bases: TGTGCCAGCAGCCAGACACGATACGCTGAAGCTTTCTTT. This sequence joins TRBV11-2 and TRBJ1-1; no reliable D call. Germline CDR1 is SGHAT and CDR2 is FQNNGV. CDR3 length equals 13 residues. V gave up 5 bases and J gave up 6 bases, with 13 bases separating them.

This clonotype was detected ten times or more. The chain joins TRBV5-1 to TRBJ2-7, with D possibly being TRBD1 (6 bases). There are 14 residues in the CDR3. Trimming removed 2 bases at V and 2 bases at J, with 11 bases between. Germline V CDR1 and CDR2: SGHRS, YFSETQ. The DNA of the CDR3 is TGCGCCAGCAGCTTACAGACAGGTACCTACGAGCAGTACTTC. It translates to CASSLQTGTYEQYF.

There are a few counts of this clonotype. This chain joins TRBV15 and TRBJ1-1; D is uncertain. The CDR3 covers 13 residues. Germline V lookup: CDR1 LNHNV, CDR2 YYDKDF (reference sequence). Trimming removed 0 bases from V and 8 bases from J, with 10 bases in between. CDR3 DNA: TGTGCCACCAGCAGAGATCGAAGAGGGGAAGCTTTCTTT. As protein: CATSRDRRGEAFF.

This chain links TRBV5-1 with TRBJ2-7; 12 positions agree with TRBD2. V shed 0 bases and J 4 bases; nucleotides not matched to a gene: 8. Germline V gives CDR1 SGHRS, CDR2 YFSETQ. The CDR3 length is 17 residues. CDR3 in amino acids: CASSLGLAGERGYEQYF. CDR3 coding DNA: TGCGCCAGCAGCTTGGGACTAGCGGGAGAAAGGGGATACGAGCAGTACTTC.

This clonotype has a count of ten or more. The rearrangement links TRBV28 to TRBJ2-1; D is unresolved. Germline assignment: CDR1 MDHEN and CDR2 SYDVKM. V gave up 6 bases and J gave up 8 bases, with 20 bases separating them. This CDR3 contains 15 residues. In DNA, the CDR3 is TGTGCCAGCAGACTCTACCTAATCGAAGGCTATGAGCAGTTCTTC. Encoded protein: CASRLYLIEGYEQFF.

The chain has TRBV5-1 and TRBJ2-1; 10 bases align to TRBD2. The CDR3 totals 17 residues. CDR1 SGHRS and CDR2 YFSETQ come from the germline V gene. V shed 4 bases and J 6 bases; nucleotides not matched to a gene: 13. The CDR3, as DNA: TGCGCCAGCAGCGGGTTCGAGCGGGGGGGCAACCCCAATGAGCAGTTCTTC. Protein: CASSGFERGGNPNEQFF.

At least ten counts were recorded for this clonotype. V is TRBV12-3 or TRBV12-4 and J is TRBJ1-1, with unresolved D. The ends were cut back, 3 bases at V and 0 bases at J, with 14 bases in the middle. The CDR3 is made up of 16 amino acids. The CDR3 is CASSFWEGGVNTEAFF. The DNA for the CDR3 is TGTGCCAGCAGTTTCTGGGAGGGCGGCGTGAACACTGAAGCTTTCTTT.

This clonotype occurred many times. The CDR3 nucleotides are TGTGCCAGCAGTTTTAACAGGGCAAACACAGATACGCAGTATTTT. Its translation is CASSFNRANTDTQYF. The rearrangement joins TRBV12-3 or TRBV12-4 to TRBJ2-3; possible D gene TRBD1, 6 bases. The CDR3 totals 15 residues. Trimming shortened V by 3 bases and J by 2 bases, and 12 bases separated the two germline ends.

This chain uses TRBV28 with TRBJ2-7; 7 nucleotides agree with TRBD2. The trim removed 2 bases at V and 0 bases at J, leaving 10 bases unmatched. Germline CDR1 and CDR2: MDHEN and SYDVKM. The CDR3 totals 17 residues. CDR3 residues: CASSLGIELALSYEQYF. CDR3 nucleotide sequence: TGTGCCAGCAGTTTAGGGATCGAACTAGCGCTCTCCTACGAGCAGTACTTC.

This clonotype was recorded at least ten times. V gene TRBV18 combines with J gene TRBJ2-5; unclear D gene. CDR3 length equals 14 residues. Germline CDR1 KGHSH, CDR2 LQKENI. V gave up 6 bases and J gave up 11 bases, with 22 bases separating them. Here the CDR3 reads CASSPLRDATKQYF. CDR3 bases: TGTGCCAGCTCCCCCCTAAGGGATGCAACGAAACAGTACTTC.

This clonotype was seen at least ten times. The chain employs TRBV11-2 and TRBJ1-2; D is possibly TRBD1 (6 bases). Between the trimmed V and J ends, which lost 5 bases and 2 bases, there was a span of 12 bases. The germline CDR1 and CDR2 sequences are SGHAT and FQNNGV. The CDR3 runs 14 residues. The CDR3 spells CASSRGQKNYGYTF. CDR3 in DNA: TGTGCCAGCAGCCGTGGACAGAAGAACTATGGCTACACCTTC.

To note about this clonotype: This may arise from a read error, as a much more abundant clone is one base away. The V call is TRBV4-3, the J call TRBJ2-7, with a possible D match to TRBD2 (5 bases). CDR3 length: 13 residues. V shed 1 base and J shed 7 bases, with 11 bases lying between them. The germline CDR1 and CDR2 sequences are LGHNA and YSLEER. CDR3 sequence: CASSQATRREQYF. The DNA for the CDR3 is TGCGCCAGCAGCCAAGCTACAAGGAGGGAGCAGTACTTC.

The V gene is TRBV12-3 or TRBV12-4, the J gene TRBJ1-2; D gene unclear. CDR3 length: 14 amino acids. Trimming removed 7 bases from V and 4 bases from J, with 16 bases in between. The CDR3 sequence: CASTPGGGGYGYTF. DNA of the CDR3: TGTGCCAGCACCCCGGGTGGAGGTGGCTATGGCTACACCTTC.

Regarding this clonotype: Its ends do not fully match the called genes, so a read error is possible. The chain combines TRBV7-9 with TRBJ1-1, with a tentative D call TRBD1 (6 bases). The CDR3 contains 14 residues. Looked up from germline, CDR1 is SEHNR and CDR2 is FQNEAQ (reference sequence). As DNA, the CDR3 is TGTGCCAGCAGCTTAGCAGGGACACTCACTGGAGCTTTCTTT. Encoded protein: CASSLAGTLTGAFF.